These T cell receptor beta chains were read from a single sample in a study of T cell responses to AZD1222 COVID-19 vaccine. Measured with immunoSEQ multiplex PCR; TCRdb has only the in-frame clones, and not every one. Seen here are about 84,000 clones, roughly nine tenths observed once, and the top ten hold approximately 30%. Sample: peripheral blood, taken on day 0 of AZD1222 vaccination. The receptor set was obtained from an adult in good health. The CDR3 runs from the conserved cysteine through the conserved F or W. D genes are given only for firm matches. Only part of the rows carry a size: once, few, many, or a class if the clone is expanded.

few,TRBJ2-7,TRBV3-1/TRBV3-2,NA,CASSDGTSYEQYF,TGTGCCAGCAGCGACGGGACCTCCTACGAGCAGTACTTC
NA,TRBJ2-7,TRBV11-3,TRBD1,CASSPGPGQGYEQYF,TGTGCCAGCAGCCCAGGACCGGGACAGGGGTACGAGCAGTACTTC
NA,TRBJ2-5,TRBV7-2,TRBD2,CASSPRTSGRQTQYF,TGTGCCAGCAGCCCTCGGACTAGCGGGAGACAGACCCAGTACTTC
NA,TRBJ1-5,TRBV5-6,NA,CASSSMVAFNQPQHF,TGTGCCAGCAGCTCTATGGTGGCGTTCAATCAGCCCCAGCATTTT
NA,TRBJ1-1,TRBV28,NA,CASSFLGMNTEAFF,TGTGCCAGCAGTTTTCTGGGGATGAACACTGAAGCTTTCTTT
NA,TRBJ1-3,TRBV27,NA,CASGDPAFASSGNTIYF,TGTGCCAGCGGCGACCCCGCTTTTGCGAGCTCTGGAAACACCATATATTTT
NA,TRBJ2-4,TRBV5-5,TRBD1,CASSLQGEAKNIQYF,TGTGCCAGCAGCTTGCAGGGGGAGGCCAAAAACATTCAGTACTTC
NA,TRBJ1-1,TRBV18,NA,CASSGRGGLQNTEAFF,TGTGCCAGCTCAGGGAGGGGGGGCCTCCAGAACACTGAAGCTTTCTTT
NA,TRBJ1-1,TRBV6-5,NA,CASSLGGGNTEAFF,TGTGCCAGCAGCCTCGGGGGGGGAAACACTGAAGCTTTCTTT
NA,TRBJ2-3,TRBV28,NA,CASSTPRDITDTQYF,TGTGCCAGTAGTACGCCCAGGGATATAACAGATACGCAGTATTTT
NA,TRBJ2-2,TRBV30,NA,CAWRYIGRSTGELFF,TGTGCCTGGAGGTATATAGGGAGAAGCACCGGGGAGCTGTTTTTT
once,TRBJ1-1,TRBV18,NA,CASSPFRADPNTEAFF,TGTGCCAGCTCACCATTCAGGGCAGATCCTAACACTGAAGCTTTCTTT
once,TRBJ1-3,TRBV2,NA,CASSDWGFSGNTIYF,TGTGCCAGCAGTGATTGGGGGTTCTCTGGAAACACCATATATTTT
NA,TRBJ1-2,TRBV19,NA,CASRHFYGYTF,TGTGCCAGTAGGCACTTCTATGGCTACACCTTC
NA,TRBJ1-1,TRBV10-3,NA,CAISESSWAAQGVSAEAFF,TGTGCCATCAGTGAGTCGAGTTGGGCGGCCCAGGGAGTGAGCGCTGAAGCTTTCTTT
once,TRBJ2-3,TRBV24-1,TRBD1,CATSSGTGRIRDTQYF,TGTGCCACCAGTTCCGGGACAGGGAGAATACGAGATACGCAGTATTTT
NA,TRBJ2-1,TRBV9,TRBD2,CASSAERLAGHNEQFF,TGTGCCAGCAGCGCCGAGCGACTAGCGGGGCACAATGAGCAGTTCTTC
NA,TRBJ2-4,TRBV24-1,TRBD1,CATSDPGTGGNIQYF,TGTGCCACCAGTGACCCCGGGACAGGGGGGAACATTCAGTACTTC
NA,TRBJ2-7,TRBV3-1/TRBV3-2,NA,CASSQRSSGPYEQYF,TGTGCCAGCAGCCAAAGGAGTTCGGGGCCCTACGAGCAGTACTTC
NA,TRBJ1-2,TRBV2,NA,CASSPGTYGYTF,TGTGCCAGCAGCCCCGGGACCTATGGCTACACCTTC
NA,TRBJ1-1,TRBV7-3,TRBD1,CASSSDRGQNTEAFF,TGTGCCAGCAGCTCCGACAGGGGTCAGAACACTGAAGCTTTCTTT
NA,TRBJ2-7,TRBV5-1,TRBD2,CASSLALAGGVKQYF,TGCGCCAGCAGCCTCGCTCTAGCGGGAGGGGTAAAGCAGTACTTC
NA,TRBJ2-1,TRBV7-2,TRBD2,CASSYSGRASDEQFF,TGTGCCAGCAGTTATAGCGGGAGGGCCTCAGATGAGCAGTTCTTC
once,TRBJ2-1,TRBV11-2,TRBD1,CASSLYRGFRNEQFF,TGTGCCAGCAGCTTATACAGGGGCTTTAGGAATGAGCAGTTCTTC
NA,TRBJ1-1,TRBV11-1,NA,CASRPRTGSEAFF,TGTGCCAGCAGACCCAGGACGGGGTCAGAAGCTTTCTTT
NA,TRBJ2-7,TRBV9,TRBD2,CASSPGLADSYEQYF,TGTGCCAGCAGCCCTGGACTAGCGGACTCCTACGAGCAGTACTTC
NA,TRBJ1-6,TRBV2,NA,CASNGQGFNSPLHF,TGTGCCAGCAATGGTCAGGGTTTTAATTCACCCCTCCACTTT
NA,TRBJ1-3,TRBV29-1,NA,CSADTGNTIYF,TGCAGCGCTGACACTGGAAACACCATATATTTT
NA,TRBJ2-3,TRBV28,NA,CASSLSGAGRTDTQYF,TGTGCCAGCAGTTTGTCCGGGGCAGGACGCACAGATACGCAGTATTTT
NA,TRBJ2-7,TRBV29-1,NA,CSVTASYEQYF,TGCAGCGTTACAGCCTCCTACGAGCAGTACTTC
NA,TRBJ1-5,TRBV6-5,NA,CASSNGGAGQPQHF,TGTGCCAGCAGCAACGGGGGGGCTGGCCAGCCCCAGCATTTT
NA,TRBJ2-2,TRBV27,NA,CASSSHSGTKTGELFF,TGTGCCAGCAGTTCACACTCCGGGACAAAGACCGGGGAGCTGTTTTTT
NA,TRBJ1-2,TRBV14,TRBD1,CASSYGQGYYGYTF,TGTGCCAGCAGCTACGGACAGGGGTACTATGGCTACACCTTC
NA,TRBJ2-1,TRBV24-1,NA,CATSMPARNEQFF,TGTGCCACCAGTATGCCAGCGAGGAATGAGCAGTTCTTC
NA,TRBJ1-2,TRBV2,TRBD1,CASSEGQGIYGYTF,TGTGCCAGCAGTGAAGGACAGGGGATCTATGGCTACACCTTC
NA,TRBJ2-2,TRBV4-3,NA,CASSQPNTGELFF,TGCGCCAGCAGCCAACCGAACACCGGGGAGCTGTTTTTT
NA,TRBJ1-3,TRBV5-6,NA,CASSFPGASGNTIYF,TGTGCCAGCAGCTTCCCGGGGGCCTCTGGAAACACCATATATTTT
NA,TRBJ1-3,TRBV5-5,NA,CASSPWGTGNTIYF,TGTGCCAGCTCCCCCTGGGGAACTGGAAACACCATATATTTT
NA,TRBJ1-4,TRBV5-4,NA,CASSSWETGEKLFF,TGTGCCAGCAGCTCCTGGGAGACAGGTGAAAAACTGTTTTTT
NA,TRBJ1-2,TRBV23-1,TRBD1,CASSQPGGDYGYTF,TGCGCCAGCAGTCAACCAGGGGGCGACTATGGCTACACCTTC
few,TRBJ1-5,TRBV28,NA,CASSTSGAGNQPQHF,TGTGCCAGCAGTACCTCGGGCGCCGGCAATCAGCCCCAGCATTTT
once,TRBJ2-7,TRBV30,TRBD2,CAWEVGSGAGRREQYF,TGTGCCTGGGAAGTAGGGAGCGGGGCAGGCAGGAGGGAGCAGTACTTC
NA,TRBJ2-1,TRBV6-6,TRBD1,CASSPPDRGLLEQFF,TGTGCCAGCAGCCCTCCGGACAGGGGGCTTCTTGAGCAGTTCTTC
once,TRBJ1-5,TRBV21-1,NA,CASSKDPFGDPSNQPQHF,TGTGCCAGCAGCAAAGACCCTTTCGGGGACCCTAGCAATCAGCCCCAGCATTTT
NA,TRBJ2-7,TRBV19,TRBD2,CASSNSIAGSSYEQYF,TGTGCCAGTAGTAACTCCATAGCGGGTAGCTCCTACGAGCAGTACTTC
NA,TRBJ1-5,TRBV7-9,TRBD1,CASSSDRGLNQPQHF,TGTGCCAGCAGCTCGGACAGGGGTTTAAATCAGCCCCAGCATTTT
NA,TRBJ1-1,TRBV10-3,NA,CAIRPPGGTEAFF,TGTGCCATCAGACCCCCCGGGGGCACTGAAGCTTTCTTT